The next 18 T cell receptor beta chains were all read from a single sample in a study of T cell responses to AZD1222 COVID-19 vaccine. TCRdb keeps only in-frame clones here, not all; method: immunoSEQ multiplex PCR. The repertoire holds about 120,000 clones, with roughly 88% as singletons. This specimen consisted of peripheral blood, obtained on day 0 of AZD1222 vaccination. These receptor sequences come from an adult in good health.

This chain links TRBV24-1 with TRBJ2-3; D is perhaps TRBD2 (5 bases). Per germline, CDR1 KGHDR and CDR2 SFDVKD. Trimming removed 7 bases at V and 5 bases at J, with 9 bases between. The CDR3 sequence is 12 residues long. The CDR3 sequence is CATRGAGDTQYF. The CDR3 DNA reads as TGTGCCACCAGGGGCGCGGGAGATACGCAGTATTTT.

There are a few counts of this clone. This sequence joins TRBV4-1 and TRBJ1-1; TRBD1 is a possible D gene (5 bases). Germline CDR1 MGHRA, CDR2 YSYEKL. The CDR3 has 15 amino acids. V gave up 0 bases and J gave up 4 bases, with 12 bases separating them. The CDR3 spells CASSQDLGQSTEAFF. In DNA, the CDR3 is TGCGCCAGCAGCCAAGATCTGGGGCAGAGCACTGAAGCTTTCTTT.

V is TRBV9 and J is TRBJ2-1; TRBD1 agrees at 8 bases. CDR1 and CDR2 from the germline V gene are SGDLS and YYNGEE. J lost 3 bases, V lost 0 bases, and 5 bases had no gene match. The CDR3 runs to 16 residues. In DNA form, the CDR3 reads TGTGCCAGCAGCGTAGCCGGCGGGACAGGCTACAATGAGCAGTTCTTC. As protein: CASSVAGGTGYNEQFF.

V usage is TRBV6-1 and J usage is TRBJ1-5; D gene ambiguous. Per the germline V gene, CDR1 is MNHNS and CDR2 is SASEGT. The germline V and J ends were trimmed by 1 base and 7 bases, with 11 bases remaining between them. The CDR3 sequence is 14 residues long. The CDR3 is CASSEVSGGQPQHF. In nucleotides, the CDR3 is TGTGCCAGCAGTGAAGTCTCAGGCGGACAGCCCCAGCATTTT.

This clone was observed at least ten times. The V gene is TRBV7-9, the J gene TRBJ1-2, with 7 nucleotides matching TRBD1. The germline V gene encodes CDR1 SEHNR and CDR2 FQNEAQ (reference sequence). This CDR3 is built from 14 residues. The ends lost 5 bases at V and 4 bases at J; junction bases unmatched: 7. DNA for the CDR3: TGTGCCAGCAGCCCCACAACAGGGGTCTATGGCTACACCTTC. Protein sequence: CASSPTTGVYGYTF. Complete variable domain (other parts from reference TRBV7-9 and TRBJ1-2): DTGVSQNPRHKITKRGQNVTFRCDPISEHNRLYWYRQTLGQGPEFLTYFQNEAQLEKSRLLSDRFSAERPKGSFSTLEIQRTEQGDSAMYLCASSPTTGVYGYTFGSGTRLTVV.

This clone showed up just a few times. The CDR3 region has the DNA TGTGCCATCAGTGAGTCGTTTTCACCCCTCCACTTT. This sequence encodes CAISESFSPLHF. The chain combines TRBV10-3 with TRBJ1-6; no definite D call. Germline V gene lookup returns CDR1 ENHRY and CDR2 SYGVKD. Trimming left V 0 bases short and J 9 bases short, with 3 bases between. There are 12 residues in the CDR3.

The chain links TRBV2 to TRBJ2-7; a weak D match, TRBD2 (5 bases). This CDR3 region has 9 residues. Trimming removed 8 bases at V and 7 bases at J, with 6 bases between. The germline V gene encodes CDR1 SNHLY and CDR2 FYNNEI. The CDR3: CASGLEQYF. The DNA for the CDR3 is TGTGCCAGCGGACTGGAGCAGTACTTC.

This chain joins TRBV27 and TRBJ1-6, with D maybe TRBD1 (6 bases). The CDR3 extends over 17 amino acids. CDR1 MNHEY and CDR2 SMNVEV come from the germline V gene (reference sequence). Deletions cut 7 bases from V and 7 bases from J, with 23 bases between. The CDR3 here is CASTLLGGSGLNSPLHF. CDR3 bases: TGTGCCAGCACCCTTCTAGGGGGTTCAGGTCTAAATTCACCCCTCCACTTT.

The rearrangement uses TRBV18 and TRBJ1-2; D perhaps matches TRBD1 (5 bases). Trimming shortened V by 1 base and J by 6 bases, and 21 bases separated the two germline ends. This CDR3 region has 17 residues. Germline V CDR1 and CDR2: KGHSH, LQKENI. This CDR3 is CASSPRGVSALGNGYTF. CDR3 sequence (DNA): TGTGCCAGCTCACCACGAGGGGTCAGTGCACTGGGCAATGGCTACACCTTC.

This chain links TRBV18 with TRBJ2-5, with D perhaps TRBD2 (5 bases). The CDR3 contains 14 residues. V shed 4 bases and J shed 5 bases, with 14 bases lying between them. Germline V gene data show CDR1 as KGHSH and CDR2 as LQKENI. The CDR3 spells CASSQDREGETQYF. The CDR3 nucleotides are TGTGCCAGCTCACAGGATAGAGAGGGCGAGACCCAGTACTTC. Based on the CDR3 plus reference TRBV18 and TRBJ2-5, the full variable domain is NAGVMQNPRHLVRRRGQEARLRCSPMKGHSHVYWYRQLPEEGLKFMVYLQKENIIDESGMPKERFSAEFPKEGPSILRIQQVVRGDSAAYFCASSQDREGETQYFGPGTRLLVL.

J is TRBJ1-5 and V is TRBV11-2; tentatively, D is TRBD1 (5 bases). This CDR3 spans 13 amino acids. Trimming removed 2 bases from V and 4 bases from J, with 6 bases in between. Looked up from germline, CDR1 is SGHAT and CDR2 is FQNNGV. The CDR3 sequence is CASSLQGNQPQHF. The CDR3 nucleotides read TGTGCCAGCAGCTTACAGGGAAATCAGCCCCAGCATTTT.

This clone was counted many times. J is TRBJ2-7 and V is TRBV7-9, with 7 bases identical to TRBD1. Germline-derived CDR1 and CDR2 are SEHNR and FQNEAQ (reference sequence). This CDR3 has 16 amino acids. J lost 3 bases, V lost 4 bases, and 12 bases had no gene match. In DNA form, the CDR3 reads TGTGCCAGCAGCTCAGGCCGGGACAGACCTATCTACGAGCAGTACTTC. It encodes CASSSGRDRPIYEQYF.

The chain has TRBV6-1 and TRBJ1-2; D gene ambiguous. CDR1 and CDR2 (germline): MNHNS, SASEGT. The V end lost 3 bases, the J end lost 4 bases, and 9 bases lay between the germline ends. This CDR3 comprises 13 residues. Here the CDR3 reads CASSEGNFYGYTF. For the CDR3, the DNA is TGTGCCAGCAGTGAGGGCAACTTCTATGGCTACACCTTC.

The chain recombines TRBV19 with TRBJ1-5; D gene uncertain. CDR3 size: 12 residues. Germline V gene data show CDR1 as LNHDA and CDR2 as SQIVND (reference sequence). Trimming removed 4 bases from V and 9 bases from J, with 10 bases in between. CDR3 DNA sequence: TGTGCCAGTAGTACCGGAGTTACGCCCCAGCATTTT. It translates to CASSTGVTPQHF.

This chain links TRBV6-1 with TRBJ1-5; TRBD1 is a possible D gene (5 bases). The ends were cut back, 3 bases at V and 6 bases at J, with 12 bases in the middle. CDR3 size: 14 residues. CDR1 is MNHNS, CDR2 SASEGT, per germline. The CDR3 protein is CASSDLGLGQPQHF. CDR3 nucleotide sequence: TGTGCCAGCAGTGACCTGGGGCTGGGTCAGCCCCAGCATTTT.

This rearrangement joins TRBV5-4 to TRBJ2-2; 7 nucleotides match TRBD1. CDR1 and CDR2 from the germline V gene are SGHNT and YYREEE (reference sequence). The CDR3 has 16 amino acids. The V gene end was trimmed by 9 bases and the J gene end by 6 bases; junction bases not matched to a gene: 17. This CDR3 is CATNSGIDRVAGELFF. CDR3 coding DNA: TGTGCCACCAACTCCGGCATTGACAGGGTGGCCGGGGAGCTGTTTTTT. Combining the CDR3 with reference TRBV5-4 and TRBJ2-2 gives the whole variable domain ETGVTQSPTHLIKTRGQQVTLRCSSQSGHNTVSWYQQALGQGPQFIFQYYREEENGRGNFPPRFSGLQFPNYSSELNVNALELDDSALYLCATNSGIDRVAGELFFGEGSRLTVL.

V is TRBV10-3 and J is TRBJ1-3, with 12 bases matching TRBD1. Germline-derived CDR1 and CDR2 are ENHRY and SYGVKD. This CDR3 is built from 18 residues. V shed 4 bases, J shed 0 bases, and the junction held 7 bases outside the gene matches. CDR3 in DNA: TGTGCCATCAGTGGGGGGACAGGGGGCACCCTCTCTGGAAACACCATATATTTT. Amino acid sequence: CAISGGTGGTLSGNTIYF.

The gene calls are TRBV19 and TRBJ1-3; no reliable D call. This CDR3 region has 14 residues. The V gene lost 3 bases and the J gene lost 0 bases, with 6 bases spanning the gap. CDR1 and CDR2 (germline): LNHDA, SQIVND (reference sequence). The DNA of the CDR3 is TGTGCCAGTAGTATCCAGAGCTCTGGAAACACCATATATTTT. This translates into CASSIQSSGNTIYF.